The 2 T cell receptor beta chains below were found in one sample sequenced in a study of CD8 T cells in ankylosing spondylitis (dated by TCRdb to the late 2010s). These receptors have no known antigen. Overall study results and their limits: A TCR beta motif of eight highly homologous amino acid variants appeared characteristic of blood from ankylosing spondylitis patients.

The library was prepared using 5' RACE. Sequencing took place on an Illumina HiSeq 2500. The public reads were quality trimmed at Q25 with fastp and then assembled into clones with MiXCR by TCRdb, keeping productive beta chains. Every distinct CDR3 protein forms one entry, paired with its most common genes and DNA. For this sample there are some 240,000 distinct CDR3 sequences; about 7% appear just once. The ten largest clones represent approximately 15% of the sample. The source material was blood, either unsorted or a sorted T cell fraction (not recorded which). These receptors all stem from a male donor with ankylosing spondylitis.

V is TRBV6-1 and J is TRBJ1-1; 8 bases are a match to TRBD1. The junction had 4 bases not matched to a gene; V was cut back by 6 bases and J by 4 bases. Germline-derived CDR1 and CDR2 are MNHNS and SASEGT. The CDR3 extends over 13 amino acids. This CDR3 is CASSRDRPTEAFF. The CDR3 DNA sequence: TGTGCCAGCAGCCGGGACAGGCCCACTGAAGCTTTCTTT.

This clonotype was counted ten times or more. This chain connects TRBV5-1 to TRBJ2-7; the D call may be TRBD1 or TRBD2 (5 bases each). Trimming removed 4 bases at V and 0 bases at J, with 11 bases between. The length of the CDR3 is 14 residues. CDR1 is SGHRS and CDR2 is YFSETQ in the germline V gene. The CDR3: CASSGGSSSYEQYF. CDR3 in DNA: TGCGCCAGCAGCGGGGGTTCAAGCTCCTACGAGCAGTACTTC.